This TCR beta chain was obtained from a study of cytomegalovirus exposure and HLA in healthy donors. This clone has more than one count but fewer than ten. What it binds is unknown. 60 Vbeta and 13 Jbeta primers were used in PCR. The table came from immunoSEQ multiplex PCR; TCRdb's copy has only in-frame clones and leaves some out. This table holds about 130,000 clones, about four fifths found once. Study outcomes and limitations: In a later analysis, a missense DCLRE1C variant was linked to TCR beta V- and J-gene trimming. By a later analysis, the bulk of CMV-associated TCR beta chains appeared HLA-restricted.

This TCR was recovered from a woman aged 40 to 50 in good health and CMV-seronegative. The sample comprised PBMCs.

The DNA of the CDR3 is TGCGCCAGCAGCTTGACAGACACTGAAGCTTTCTTT. Its translation is CASSLTDTEAFF. V usage is TRBV5-1 and J usage is TRBJ1-1; the D is unclear. V lost 1 base to trimming and J lost 3 bases, with 4 bases between them. Germline-derived CDR1 and CDR2 are SGHRS and YFSETQ. The CDR3 is made up of 12 amino acids.